Listed below are T cell receptor beta chains from one sample, sequenced in a study of blood T cell repertoires in COVID-19. TCRdb keeps only in-frame clones here, not all; method: immunoSEQ multiplex PCR. The sample shows about 250,000 clones, approximately 85% of them seen only once. Sequencing used peripheral blood. The receptors here all came from a human donor with COVID-19, enrolled during active disease. The donor label of this sample is uncertain. Each CDR3 is given with its conserved first and last residue. D genes are given only for firm matches. Expanded clones are given a class, and other clones once, few, many or no size at all.

CDR3: CARSPQGTGELFF
DNA: TGTGCCAGAAGCCCACAGGGCACCGGGGAGCTGTTTTTT
J: TRBJ2-2
D: NA
V: TRBV5-3
size: NA

CDR3: CASSTPPGLAGLEAYNEQFF
DNA: TGTGCCAGTAGTACCCCTCCGGGACTAGCGGGCCTGGAGGCCTACAATGAGCAGTTCTTC
J: TRBJ2-1
D: TRBD2
V: TRBV19
size: once

CDR3: CSVEIPGQGVYEQYF
DNA: TGCAGCGTTGAAATCCCGGGACAGGGGGTGTACGAGCAGTACTTC
J: TRBJ2-7
D: TRBD1
V: TRBV29-1
size: NA

CDR3: CASRLYNQANTEAFF
DNA: TGTGCCAGCAGGTTATATAATCAGGCGAACACTGAAGCTTTCTTT
J: TRBJ1-1
D: NA
V: TRBV7-6
size: NA

CDR3: CASSYSILVASIQETQYF
DNA: TGTGCCAGCAGTTACTCGATTTTGGTAGCGTCGATCCAAGAGACCCAGTACTTC
J: TRBJ2-5
D: NA
V: TRBV6-2/TRBV6-3
size: NA

CDR3: CASSFSTGDQPQHF
DNA: TGTGCCAGCAGCTTTAGCACAGGAGATCAGCCCCAGCATTTT
J: TRBJ1-5
D: NA
V: TRBV7-9
size: NA

CDR3: CASSQGRNNEQFF
DNA: TGCGCCAGCAGCCAAGGGCGGAACAATGAGCAGTTCTTC
J: TRBJ2-1
D: NA
V: TRBV4-1
size: NA

CDR3: CASSTGVAYEQYF
DNA: TGTGCCAGTAGTACAGGGGTTGCCTACGAGCAGTACTTC
J: TRBJ2-7
D: TRBD1
V: TRBV2
size: NA

CDR3: CASSRRGANYGYTF
DNA: TGTGCCAGCAGCCGTCGTGGGGCCAACTATGGCTACACCTTC
J: TRBJ1-2
D: NA
V: TRBV2
size: NA

CDR3: CASSTRQENQPQHF
DNA: TGTGCCAGTAGTACAAGACAGGAGAATCAGCCCCAGCATTTT
J: TRBJ1-5
D: NA
V: TRBV19
size: NA

CDR3: CASSGHTNSPLHF
DNA: TGTGCCAGCAGCGGACATACTAATTCACCCCTCCACTTT
J: TRBJ1-6
D: NA
V: TRBV6-5
size: NA

CDR3: CASSLYDRAYGYTF
DNA: TGTGCCAGCAGCTTGTACGACAGGGCCTATGGCTACACCTTC
J: TRBJ1-2
D: TRBD1
V: TRBV7-2
size: NA

CDR3: CASTPNRGWNQPQHF
DNA: TGTGCCAGCACCCCGAACAGGGGATGGAATCAGCCCCAGCATTTT
J: TRBJ1-5
D: TRBD1
V: TRBV6-5
size: NA

CDR3: CASSLLSGRPGEQFF
DNA: TGTGCCAGCAGCTTGCTTAGCGGGAGGCCCGGGGAGCAGTTCTTC
J: TRBJ2-1
D: TRBD2
V: TRBV5-8
size: NA

CDR3: CASSQVSQGAGYTF
DNA: TGTGCCAGCAGCCAAGTTTCACAGGGGGCGGGCTACACCTTC
J: TRBJ1-2
D: TRBD1
V: TRBV14
size: NA

CDR3: CASSNDRGINEQYF
DNA: TGTGCCAGCTCGAACGACAGGGGGATTAACGAGCAGTACTTC
J: TRBJ2-7
D: TRBD1
V: TRBV18
size: NA

CDR3: CASSSGDRAGEQYF
DNA: TGTGCCAGTAGTTCAGGCGACAGGGCAGGCGAGCAGTACTTC
J: TRBJ2-7
D: TRBD1
V: TRBV19
size: NA

CDR3: CASSLVGAGVGGTGELFF
DNA: TGTGCCAGCAGCTTAGTAGGGGCGGGAGTAGGAGGCACCGGGGAGCTGTTTTTT
J: TRBJ2-2
D: TRBD2
V: TRBV7-6
size: few

CDR3: CASSDSSYEQYF
DNA: TGTGCCAGCAGTGACAGCTCCTACGAGCAGTACTTC
J: TRBJ2-7
D: NA
V: TRBV28
size: NA

CDR3: CASTITGDQPQHF
DNA: TGTGCCAGCACTATTACAGGGGATCAGCCCCAGCATTTT
J: TRBJ1-5
D: TRBD1
V: TRBV6-5
size: NA

CDR3: CASKKREGSGNTEAFF
DNA: TGTGCCAGTAAAAAACGGGAGGGATCGGGGAACACTGAAGCTTTCTTT
J: TRBJ1-1
D: NA
V: TRBV19
size: NA

CDR3: CASSLSGLAGFEQFF
DNA: TGCGCCAGCAGCTTGTCGGGACTAGCGGGATTTGAGCAGTTCTTC
J: TRBJ2-1
D: TRBD2
V: TRBV5-1
size: NA

CDR3: CASSLHPSRFAEGNTIYF
DNA: TGTGCCAGCAGCTTACACCCCTCCCGATTCGCGGAAGGAAACACCATATATTTT
J: TRBJ1-3
D: NA
V: TRBV7-9
size: NA

CDR3: CASSRQRDSYEQYF
DNA: TGTGCCAGCAGTCGCCAGCGCGACTCCTACGAGCAGTACTTC
J: TRBJ2-7
D: NA
V: TRBV6-5
size: once

CDR3: CASSPDRGGQFF
DNA: TGTGCCAGCAGCCCGGACAGGGGTGGTCAGTTCTTC
J: TRBJ2-1
D: TRBD1
V: TRBV11-1
size: NA

CDR3: CASSPTSGSYEQYF
DNA: TGCGCCAGCAGCCCGACTAGCGGTTCCTACGAGCAGTACTTC
J: TRBJ2-7
D: TRBD2
V: TRBV5-1
size: NA

CDR3: CASSIGGSYYGYTF
DNA: TGTGCCAGTAGTATAGGAGGCAGCTACTATGGCTACACCTTC
J: TRBJ1-2
D: NA
V: TRBV19
size: NA

CDR3: CASTRTGNTGELFF
DNA: TGTGCCAGCACCCGGACAGGGAACACCGGGGAGCTGTTTTTT
J: TRBJ2-2
D: TRBD1
V: TRBV2
size: few

CDR3: CASSLAWDRGLYEQYF
DNA: TGTGCCAGCAGCTTGGCCTGGGACAGGGGTCTCTACGAGCAGTACTTC
J: TRBJ2-7
D: TRBD1
V: TRBV5-5
size: few

CDR3: CASSEASGLGYEQYF
DNA: TGTGCCAGCAGTGAAGCGTCGGGACTAGGGTACGAGCAGTACTTC
J: TRBJ2-7
D: TRBD2
V: TRBV2
size: NA

CDR3: CASSLGPQGHEQYF
DNA: TGTGCCAGCAGCTTAGGACCACAGGGTCACGAGCAGTACTTC
J: TRBJ2-7
D: NA
V: TRBV7-2
size: NA

CDR3: CASSIGLGVETQYF
DNA: TGTGCCAGTAGTATAGGGCTAGGGGTAGAGACCCAGTACTTC
J: TRBJ2-5
D: NA
V: TRBV19
size: NA

CDR3: CASSSNSGANVLTF
DNA: TGCGCCAGCAGCTCTAACTCTGGGGCCAACGTCCTGACTTTC
J: TRBJ2-6
D: NA
V: TRBV5-1
size: NA

CDR3: CASSDTTGPDTQYF
DNA: TGTGCCAGCAGCGATACCACAGGGCCAGATACGCAGTATTTT
J: TRBJ2-3
D: NA
V: TRBV7-6
size: NA

CDR3: CASSYSPTGVNTEAFF
DNA: TGTGCCAGCAGTTACTCCCCGACGGGGGTGAACACTGAAGCTTTCTTT
J: TRBJ1-1
D: NA
V: TRBV6-5
size: NA

CDR3: CASSVVPSGNTGELFF
DNA: TGTGCCAGCAGCGTAGTGCCTAGCGGGAACACCGGGGAGCTGTTTTTT
J: TRBJ2-2
D: TRBD2
V: TRBV9
size: many

CDR3: CASRGTTQETQYF
DNA: TGTGCCAGCAGAGGGACTACACAAGAGACCCAGTACTTC
J: TRBJ2-5
D: TRBD2
V: TRBV6-5
size: once

CDR3: CASSPRGEMNTEAFF
DNA: TGTGCCAGCAGCCCGAGAGGCGAAATGAACACTGAAGCTTTCTTT
J: TRBJ1-1
D: NA
V: TRBV28
size: NA

CDR3: CASSPTGGSSPQHF
DNA: TGTGCCAGTAGTCCTACAGGGGGCTCATCGCCCCAGCATTTT
J: TRBJ1-5
D: TRBD1
V: TRBV19
size: NA

CDR3: CAISGAFLAGGAAGELFF
DNA: TGTGCCATCAGTGGGGCTTTTCTAGCGGGAGGTGCGGCCGGGGAGCTGTTTTTT
J: TRBJ2-2
D: TRBD2
V: TRBV10-3
size: few

CDR3: CATSDLSVNEKLFF
DNA: TGTGCCACCAGTGATTTGTCGGTGAATGAAAAACTGTTTTTT
J: TRBJ1-4
D: NA
V: TRBV24-1
size: NA

CDR3: CASSQVTGGQQPQHF
DNA: TGTGCCAGCAGTCAAGTAACAGGGGGCCAGCAGCCCCAGCATTTT
J: TRBJ1-5
D: TRBD1
V: TRBV28
size: NA

CDR3: CASSQEVGRVNTEAFF
DNA: TGTGCCAGCAGCCAAGAAGTAGGGCGGGTGAACACTGAAGCTTTCTTT
J: TRBJ1-1
D: NA
V: TRBV14
size: NA

CDR3: CASSLGLAAAMREQYF
DNA: TGTGCCAGCAGCTTAGGGCTAGCGGCCGCTATGAGAGAGCAGTACTTC
J: TRBJ2-7
D: TRBD2
V: TRBV7-2
size: once

CDR3: CASSYSGTDNGYTF
DNA: TGTGCCAGCAGTTACTCGGGGACAGATAATGGCTACACCTTC
J: TRBJ1-2
D: TRBD1
V: TRBV6-2/TRBV6-3
size: NA

CDR3: CAWAKTGGSTDTQYF
DNA: TGTGCCTGGGCAAAAACAGGGGGTAGCACAGATACGCAGTATTTT
J: TRBJ2-3
D: TRBD1
V: TRBV30
size: NA

CDR3: CASSFRPQVAFF
DNA: TGTGCCAGCAGCTTTCGACCGCAGGTAGCTTTCTTT
J: TRBJ1-1
D: NA
V: TRBV11-2
size: NA

CDR3: CASSQTPGTGSTEAFF
DNA: TGTGCCAGTAGTCAGACTCCCGGGACAGGGAGTACTGAAGCTTTCTTT
J: TRBJ1-1
D: TRBD1
V: TRBV19
size: NA

CDR3: CASSQELVYEQYF
DNA: TGTGCCAGCAGCCAAGAACTGGTATACGAGCAGTACTTC
J: TRBJ2-7
D: NA
V: TRBV3-1/TRBV3-2
size: NA

CDR3: CASSFSGRNTEAFF
DNA: TGTGCCAGCAGTTTTAGCGGGAGAAACACTGAAGCTTTCTTT
J: TRBJ1-1
D: NA
V: TRBV28
size: NA

CDR3: CASSAGPSGEQYF
DNA: TGTGCCAGCAGCGCGGGACCTTCGGGCGAGCAGTACTTC
J: TRBJ2-7
D: NA
V: TRBV7-2
size: few

CDR3: CASSFQGLAGSGQYF
DNA: TGCGCCAGCAGCTTCCAGGGACTAGCGGGGTCCGGGCAGTACTTC
J: TRBJ2-7
D: TRBD2
V: TRBV5-1
size: once